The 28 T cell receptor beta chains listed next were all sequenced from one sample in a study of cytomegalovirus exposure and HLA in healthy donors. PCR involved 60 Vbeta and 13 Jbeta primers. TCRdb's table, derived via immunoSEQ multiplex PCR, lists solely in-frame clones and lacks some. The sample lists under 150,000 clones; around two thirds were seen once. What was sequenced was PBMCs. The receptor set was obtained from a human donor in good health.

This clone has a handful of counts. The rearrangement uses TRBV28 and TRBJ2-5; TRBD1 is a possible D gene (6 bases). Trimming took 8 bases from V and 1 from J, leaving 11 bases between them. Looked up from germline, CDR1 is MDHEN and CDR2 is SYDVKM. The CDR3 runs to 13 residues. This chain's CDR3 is CASLRGGQETQYF. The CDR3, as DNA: TGTGCCAGCCTGCGAGGGGGCCAAGAGACCCAGTACTTC.

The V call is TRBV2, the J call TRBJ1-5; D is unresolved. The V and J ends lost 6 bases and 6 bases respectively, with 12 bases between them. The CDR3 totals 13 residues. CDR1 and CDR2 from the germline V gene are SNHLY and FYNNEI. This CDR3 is CASRYTGSQPQHF. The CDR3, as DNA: TGTGCCAGCAGATACACTGGGAGTCAGCCCCAGCATTTT.

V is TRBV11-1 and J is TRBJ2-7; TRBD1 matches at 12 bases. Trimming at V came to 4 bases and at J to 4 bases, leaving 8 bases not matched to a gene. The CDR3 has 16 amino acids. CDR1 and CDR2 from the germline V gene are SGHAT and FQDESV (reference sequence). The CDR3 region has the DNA TGTGCCAGCAGCTCTCCCGGGACAGGGGGCGTTTACGAGCAGTACTTC. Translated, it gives CASSSPGTGGVYEQYF. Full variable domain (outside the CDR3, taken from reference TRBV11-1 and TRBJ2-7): EAEVAQSPRYKITEKSQAVAFWCDPISGHATLYWYRQILGQGPELLVQFQDESVVDDSQLPKDRFSAERLKGVDSTLKIQPAELGDSAMYLCASSSPGTGGVYEQYFGPGTRLTVT.

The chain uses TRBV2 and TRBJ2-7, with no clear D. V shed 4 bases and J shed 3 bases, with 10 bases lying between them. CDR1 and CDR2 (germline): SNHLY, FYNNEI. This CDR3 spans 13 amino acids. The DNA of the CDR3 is TGTGCCAGCAGTGTGTCGTACTTCTACGAGCAGTACTTC. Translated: CASSVSYFYEQYF.

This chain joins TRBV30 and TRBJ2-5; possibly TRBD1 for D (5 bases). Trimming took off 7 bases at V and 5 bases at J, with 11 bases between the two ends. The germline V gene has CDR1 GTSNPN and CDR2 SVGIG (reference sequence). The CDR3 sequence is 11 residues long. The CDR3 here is CAFWGVETQYF. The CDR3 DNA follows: TGTGCCTTTTGGGGCGTCGAGACCCAGTACTTC.

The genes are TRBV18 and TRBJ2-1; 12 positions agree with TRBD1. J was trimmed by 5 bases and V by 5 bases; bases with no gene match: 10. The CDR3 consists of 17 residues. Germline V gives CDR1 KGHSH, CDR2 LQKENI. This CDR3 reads CASSYRDRGRGDNEQFF. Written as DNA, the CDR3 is TGTGCCAGCTCATACCGGGACAGGGGGCGCGGGGACAATGAGCAGTTCTTC.

CDR3 nucleotides: TGTGCCAGCTGCCCGACTCCCGGGCCCCAGCATTTT. This encodes CASCPTPGPQHF. The J gene is TRBJ1-5, the V gene TRBV19, with D unresolved. CDR1 LNHDA and CDR2 SQIVND come from the germline V gene (reference sequence). CDR3 size: 12 residues. V was pared by 9 bases and J by 9 bases, with 15 bases between.

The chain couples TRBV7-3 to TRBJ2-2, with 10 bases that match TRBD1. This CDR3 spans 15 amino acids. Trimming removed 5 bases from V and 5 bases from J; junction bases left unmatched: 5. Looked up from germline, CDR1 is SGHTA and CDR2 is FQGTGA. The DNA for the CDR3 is TGTGCCAGCAGCCAGACAGGGGGCGGGACCGGGGAGCTGTTTTTT. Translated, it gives CASSQTGGGTGELFF.

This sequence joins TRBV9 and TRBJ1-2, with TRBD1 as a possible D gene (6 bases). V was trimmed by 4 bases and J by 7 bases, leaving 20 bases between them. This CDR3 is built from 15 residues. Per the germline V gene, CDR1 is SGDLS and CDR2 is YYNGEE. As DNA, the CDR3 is TGTGCCAGCAGCCCCGAGTACCGGGACATGGGTGGCTACACCTTC. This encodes CASSPEYRDMGGYTF.

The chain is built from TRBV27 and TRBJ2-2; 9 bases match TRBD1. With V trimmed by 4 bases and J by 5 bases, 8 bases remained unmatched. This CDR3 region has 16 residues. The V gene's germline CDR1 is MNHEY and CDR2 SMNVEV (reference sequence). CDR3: CASSSRRQGGTGELFF. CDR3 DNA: TGTGCCAGCAGTTCCCGCAGACAGGGGGGAACCGGGGAGCTGTTTTTT.

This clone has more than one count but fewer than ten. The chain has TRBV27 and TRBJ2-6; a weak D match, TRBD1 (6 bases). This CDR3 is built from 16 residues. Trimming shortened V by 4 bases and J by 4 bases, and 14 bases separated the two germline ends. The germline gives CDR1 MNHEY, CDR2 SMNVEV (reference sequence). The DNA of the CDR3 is TGTGCCAGCAGTTATCTCAGGGGAGACGGGGCCAACGTCCTGACTTTC. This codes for CASSYLRGDGANVLTF.

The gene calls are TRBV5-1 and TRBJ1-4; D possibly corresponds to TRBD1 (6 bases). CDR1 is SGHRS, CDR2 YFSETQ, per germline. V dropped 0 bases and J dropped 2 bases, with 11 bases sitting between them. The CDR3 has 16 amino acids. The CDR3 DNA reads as TGCGCCAGCAGCTTGGGAGGACAGATGACTAATGAAAAACTGTTTTTT. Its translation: CASSLGGQMTNEKLFF.

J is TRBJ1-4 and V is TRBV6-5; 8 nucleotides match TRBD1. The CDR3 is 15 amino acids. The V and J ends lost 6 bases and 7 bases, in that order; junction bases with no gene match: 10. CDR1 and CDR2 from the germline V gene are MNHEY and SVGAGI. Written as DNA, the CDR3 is TGTGCCAGCAGCGCTACCAGGGGGCGGTCTGAAAAACTGTTTTTT. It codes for CASSATRGRSEKLFF.

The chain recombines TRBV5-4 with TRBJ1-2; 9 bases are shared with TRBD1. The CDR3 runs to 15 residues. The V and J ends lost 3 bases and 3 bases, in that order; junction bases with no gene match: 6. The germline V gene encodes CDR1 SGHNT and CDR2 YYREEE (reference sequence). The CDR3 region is CASSSGTGRDYGYTF. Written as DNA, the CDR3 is TGTGCCAGCAGCTCCGGGACAGGGAGGGACTATGGCTACACCTTC.

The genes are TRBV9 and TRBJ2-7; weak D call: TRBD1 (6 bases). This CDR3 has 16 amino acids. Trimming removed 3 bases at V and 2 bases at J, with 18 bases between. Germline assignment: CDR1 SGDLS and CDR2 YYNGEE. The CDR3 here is CASSGGFGQGTYEQYF. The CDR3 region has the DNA TGTGCCAGCAGCGGGGGTTTTGGGCAGGGGACCTACGAGCAGTACTTC.

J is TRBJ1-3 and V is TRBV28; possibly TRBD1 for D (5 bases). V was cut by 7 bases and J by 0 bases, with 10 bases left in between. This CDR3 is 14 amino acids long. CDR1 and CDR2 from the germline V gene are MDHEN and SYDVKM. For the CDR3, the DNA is TGTGCCAGCACAAACAGGTTCTCTGGAAACACCATATATTTT. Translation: CASTNRFSGNTIYF.

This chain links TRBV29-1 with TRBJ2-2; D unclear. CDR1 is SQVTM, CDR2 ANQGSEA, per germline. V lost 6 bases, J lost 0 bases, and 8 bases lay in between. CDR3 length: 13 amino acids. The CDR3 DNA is TGCAGCGTAGCGACGGCGAACACCGGGGAGCTGTTTTTT. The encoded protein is CSVATANTGELFF.

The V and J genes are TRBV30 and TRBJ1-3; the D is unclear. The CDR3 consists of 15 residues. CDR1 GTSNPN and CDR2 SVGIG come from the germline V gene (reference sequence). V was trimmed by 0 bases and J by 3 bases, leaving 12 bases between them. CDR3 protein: CAWSVSGSHGNTIYF. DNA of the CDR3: TGTGCCTGGAGTGTATCGGGGAGCCATGGAAACACCATATATTTT.

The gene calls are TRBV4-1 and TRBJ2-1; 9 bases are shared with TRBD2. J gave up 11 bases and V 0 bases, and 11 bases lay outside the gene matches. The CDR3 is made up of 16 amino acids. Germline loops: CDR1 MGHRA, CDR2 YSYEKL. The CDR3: CASSQEWVVAGVKQFF. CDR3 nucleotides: TGCGCCAGCAGCCAAGAATGGGTAGTAGCGGGAGTGAAGCAGTTCTTC.

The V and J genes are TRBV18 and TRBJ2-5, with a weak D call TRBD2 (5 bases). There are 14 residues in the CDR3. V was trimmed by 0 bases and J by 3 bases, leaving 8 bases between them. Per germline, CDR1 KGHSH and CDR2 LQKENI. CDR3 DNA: TGTGCCAGCTCACCACCGGACTCCGAAGAGACCCAGTACTTC. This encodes CASSPPDSEETQYF.

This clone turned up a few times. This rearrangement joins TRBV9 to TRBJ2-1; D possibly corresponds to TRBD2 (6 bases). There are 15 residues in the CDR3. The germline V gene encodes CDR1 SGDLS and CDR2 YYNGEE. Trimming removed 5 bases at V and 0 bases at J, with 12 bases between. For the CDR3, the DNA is TGTGCCAGCAGTCCGGCGGGAAGCTCCTACAATGAGCAGTTCTTC. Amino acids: CASSPAGSSYNEQFF. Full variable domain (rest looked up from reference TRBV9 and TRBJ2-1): DSGVTQTPKHLITATGQRVTLRCSPRSGDLSVYWYQQSLDQGLQFLIQYYNGEERAKGNILERFSAQQFPDLHSELNLSSLELGDSALYFCASSPAGSSYNEQFFGPGTRLTVL.

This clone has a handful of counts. The CDR3 protein is CASSSSAGAGGYTF. CDR3 in DNA: TGTGCCAGTAGTAGTAGTGCGGGGGCTGGTGGCTACACCTTC. The chain joins TRBV19 to TRBJ1-2, with D perhaps matching TRBD1 (6 bases). Germline CDR1 reads LNHDA; CDR2 reads SQIVND (reference sequence). The ends were cut back, 4 bases at V and 7 bases at J, with 16 bases in the middle. This CDR3 spans 14 amino acids.

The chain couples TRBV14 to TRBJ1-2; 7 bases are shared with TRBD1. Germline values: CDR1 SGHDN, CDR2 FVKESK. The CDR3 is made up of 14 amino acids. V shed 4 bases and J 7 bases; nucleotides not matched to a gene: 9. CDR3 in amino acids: CASSLLRQGAGYTF. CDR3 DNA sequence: TGTGCCAGCAGCCTTTTAAGACAGGGTGCTGGCTACACCTTC. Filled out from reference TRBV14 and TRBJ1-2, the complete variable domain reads EAGVTQFPSHSVIEKGQTVTLRCDPISGHDNLYWYRRVMGKEIKFLLHFVKESKQDESGMPNNRFLAERTGGTYSTLKVQPAELEDSGVYFCASSLLRQGAGYTFGSGTRLTVV.

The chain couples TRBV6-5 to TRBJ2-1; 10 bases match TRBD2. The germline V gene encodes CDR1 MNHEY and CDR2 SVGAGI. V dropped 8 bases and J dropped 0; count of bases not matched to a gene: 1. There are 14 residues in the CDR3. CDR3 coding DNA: TGTGCCAGCGTAGCGGGAGGCTCCTACAATGAGCAGTTCTTC. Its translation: CASVAGGSYNEQFF.

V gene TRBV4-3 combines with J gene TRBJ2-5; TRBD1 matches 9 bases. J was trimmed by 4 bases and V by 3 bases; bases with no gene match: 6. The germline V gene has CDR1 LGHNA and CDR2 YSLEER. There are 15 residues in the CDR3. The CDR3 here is CASSQQTGGGETQYF. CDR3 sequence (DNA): TGCGCCAGCAGCCAGCAGACAGGGGGAGGAGAGACCCAGTACTTC.

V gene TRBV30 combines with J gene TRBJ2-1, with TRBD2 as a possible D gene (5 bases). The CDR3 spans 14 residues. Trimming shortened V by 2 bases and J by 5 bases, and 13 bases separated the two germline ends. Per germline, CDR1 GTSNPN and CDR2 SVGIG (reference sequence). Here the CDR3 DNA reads TGTGCCTGGAGTTGGGGAGCGACCCACAATGAGCAGTTCTTC. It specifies CAWSWGATHNEQFF.

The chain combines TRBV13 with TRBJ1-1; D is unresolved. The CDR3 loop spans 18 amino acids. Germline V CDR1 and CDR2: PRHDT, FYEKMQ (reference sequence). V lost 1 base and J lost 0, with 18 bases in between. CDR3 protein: CASSLESLTGNMNTEAFF. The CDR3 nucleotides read TGTGCCAGCAGCTTAGAATCACTAACGGGGAATATGAACACTGAAGCTTTCTTT.

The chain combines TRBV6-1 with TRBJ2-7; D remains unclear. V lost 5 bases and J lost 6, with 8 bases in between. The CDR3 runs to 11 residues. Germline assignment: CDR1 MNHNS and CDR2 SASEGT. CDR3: CASSNPGEQYF. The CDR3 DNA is TGTGCCAGCAGTAACCCGGGCGAGCAGTACTTC.